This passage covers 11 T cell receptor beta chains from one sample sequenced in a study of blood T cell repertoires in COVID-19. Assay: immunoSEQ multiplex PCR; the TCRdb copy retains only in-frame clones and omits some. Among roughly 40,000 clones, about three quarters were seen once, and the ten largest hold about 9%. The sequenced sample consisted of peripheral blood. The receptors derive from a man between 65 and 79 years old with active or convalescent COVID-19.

CDR3 in amino acids: CASTSQGNQPQHF. DNA of the CDR3: TGTGCCAGCACCTCACAGGGGAATCAGCCCCAGCATTTT. The genes are TRBV6-6 and TRBJ1-5; 7 nucleotides align to TRBD1. V lost 7 bases and J lost 4; bases outside the gene matches: 4. This CDR3 spans 13 amino acids. Germline CDR1 and CDR2: MNHNY and SVGAGI (reference sequence).

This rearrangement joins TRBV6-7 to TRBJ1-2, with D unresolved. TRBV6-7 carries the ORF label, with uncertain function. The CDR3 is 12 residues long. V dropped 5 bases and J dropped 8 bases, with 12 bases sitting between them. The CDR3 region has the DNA TGTGCCAGCAGTACCCTCCTGGGCGGCTACACCTTC. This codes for CASSTLLGGYTF.

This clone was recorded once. The CDR3 DNA is TGTGCCGGGGGCAACTACGAGCAGTACTTC. Protein sequence: CAGGNYEQYF. V is TRBV6-5 and J is TRBJ2-7, with a possible D match to TRBD1 (6 bases). Trimming stripped 11 bases from V and 3 bases from J, with 8 bases between. Germline V gives CDR1 MNHEY, CDR2 SVGAGI. The CDR3 consists of 10 residues.

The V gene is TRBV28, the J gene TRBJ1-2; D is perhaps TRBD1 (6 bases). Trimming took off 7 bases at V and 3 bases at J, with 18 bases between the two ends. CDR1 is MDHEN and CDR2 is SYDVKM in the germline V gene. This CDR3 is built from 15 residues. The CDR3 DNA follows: TGTGCCAGCACTCGAACTAACAGGGTCCACTATGGCTACACCTTC. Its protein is CASTRTNRVHYGYTF.

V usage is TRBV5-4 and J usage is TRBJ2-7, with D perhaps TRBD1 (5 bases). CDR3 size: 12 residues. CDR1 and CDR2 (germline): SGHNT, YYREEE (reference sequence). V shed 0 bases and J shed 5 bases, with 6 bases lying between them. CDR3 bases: TGTGCCAGCAGCTTGGTAGGGGACGAGCAGTACTTC. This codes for CASSLVGDEQYF.

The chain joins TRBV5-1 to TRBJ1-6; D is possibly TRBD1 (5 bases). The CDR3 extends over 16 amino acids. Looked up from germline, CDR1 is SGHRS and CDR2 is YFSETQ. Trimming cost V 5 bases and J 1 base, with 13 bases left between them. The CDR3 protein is CASSTVGQSYNSPLHF. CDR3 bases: TGCGCCAGCAGTACCGTGGGGCAATCCTATAATTCACCCCTCCACTTT.

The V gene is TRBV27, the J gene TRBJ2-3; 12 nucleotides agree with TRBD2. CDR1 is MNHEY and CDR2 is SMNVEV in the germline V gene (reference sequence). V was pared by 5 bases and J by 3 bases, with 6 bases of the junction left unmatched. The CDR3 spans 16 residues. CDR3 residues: CASSLRLAGGTDTQYF. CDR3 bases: TGTGCCAGCAGTCTCCGCCTAGCGGGGGGGACAGATACGCAGTATTTT.

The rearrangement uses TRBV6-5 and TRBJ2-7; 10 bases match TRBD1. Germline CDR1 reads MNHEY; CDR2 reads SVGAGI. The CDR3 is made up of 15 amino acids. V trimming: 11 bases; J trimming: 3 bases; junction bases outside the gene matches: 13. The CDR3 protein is CASTTYGTGVYEQYF. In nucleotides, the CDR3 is TGTGCCTCCACAACATACGGGACAGGGGTCTACGAGCAGTACTTC.

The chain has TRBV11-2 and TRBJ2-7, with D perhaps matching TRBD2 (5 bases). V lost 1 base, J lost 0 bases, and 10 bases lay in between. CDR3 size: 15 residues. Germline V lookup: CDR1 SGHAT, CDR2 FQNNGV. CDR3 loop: CASSLASPSSYEQYF. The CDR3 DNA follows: TGTGCCAGCAGCTTAGCTAGCCCTAGCTCCTACGAGCAGTACTTC.

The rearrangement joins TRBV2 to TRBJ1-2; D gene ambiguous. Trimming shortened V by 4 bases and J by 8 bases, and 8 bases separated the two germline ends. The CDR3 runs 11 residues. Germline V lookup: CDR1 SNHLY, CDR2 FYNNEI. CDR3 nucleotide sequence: TGTGCCAGCAGTGTGGAGTCCGGCTACACCTTC. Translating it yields CASSVESGYTF.

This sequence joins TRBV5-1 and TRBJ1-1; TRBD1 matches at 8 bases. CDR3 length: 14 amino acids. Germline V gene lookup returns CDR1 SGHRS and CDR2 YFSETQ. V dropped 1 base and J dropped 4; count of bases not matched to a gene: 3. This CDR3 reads CASSLRQGSTEAFF. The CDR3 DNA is TGCGCCAGCAGCTTGCGACAGGGGTCCACTGAAGCTTTCTTT.